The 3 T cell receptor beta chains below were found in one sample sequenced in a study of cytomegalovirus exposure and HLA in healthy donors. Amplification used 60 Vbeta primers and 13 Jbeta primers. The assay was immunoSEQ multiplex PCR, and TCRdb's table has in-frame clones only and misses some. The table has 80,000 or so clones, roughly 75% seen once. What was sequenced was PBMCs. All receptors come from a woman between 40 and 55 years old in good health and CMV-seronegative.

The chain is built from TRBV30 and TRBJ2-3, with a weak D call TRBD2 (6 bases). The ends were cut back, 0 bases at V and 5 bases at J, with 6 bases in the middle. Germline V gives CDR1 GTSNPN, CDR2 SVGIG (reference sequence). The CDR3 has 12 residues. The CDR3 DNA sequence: TGTGCCTGGAGTGTCGGGGGAGATACGCAGTATTTT. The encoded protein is CAWSVGGDTQYF.

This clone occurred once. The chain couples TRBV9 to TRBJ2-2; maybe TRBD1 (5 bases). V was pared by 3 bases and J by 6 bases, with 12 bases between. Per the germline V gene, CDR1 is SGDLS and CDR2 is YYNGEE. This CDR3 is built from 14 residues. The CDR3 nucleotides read TGTGCCAGCAGCGAACTCCCAGGGTCCGGGGAGCTGTTTTTT. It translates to CASSELPGSGELFF.

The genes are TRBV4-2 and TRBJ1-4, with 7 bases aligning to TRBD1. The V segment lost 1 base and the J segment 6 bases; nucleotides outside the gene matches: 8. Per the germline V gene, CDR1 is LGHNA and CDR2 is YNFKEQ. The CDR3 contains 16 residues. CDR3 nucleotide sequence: TGTGCCAGCAGCCAAGCCCGAGGGACAGCCGATGAAAAACTGTTTTTT. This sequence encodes CASSQARGTADEKLFF.